The 21 T cell receptor beta chains below were found in one sample sequenced in a study of T-cell reconstitution after alpha-beta-depleted transplantation in children. A TCRbeta library incorporating unique molecular identifiers was prepared. TCRdb processed the PCR reads anew with MiXCR; each CDR3 protein has one entry. In the table there are some 76,000 distinct CDR3 sequences, approximately 10% of which are singletons. The specimen comprised PBMCs, sampled before TCRalphabeta/CD19-depleted stem cell transplant. Every receptor here comes from a boy between 10 and 17 years old with acute myeloid leukemia, due to receive a stem cell transplant.

This clonotype has ten or more counts. The chain recombines TRBV7-9 with TRBJ2-2; the D is unclear. The CDR3 extends over 18 amino acids. Looked up from germline, CDR1 is SEHNR and CDR2 is FQNEAQ (reference sequence). V was shortened by 6 bases and J by 0 bases, with 20 bases between the two germline ends. CDR3 DNA: TGTGCCAGCAGGCTACAGACCTCTCCCTCTGCGAACACCGGGGAGCTGTTTTTT. Protein product: CASRLQTSPSANTGELFF.

This clonotype was seen ten or more times. CDR3 sequence reads: CSVAPGLVFTDTQYF. As DNA, the CDR3 is TGCAGCGTGGCCCCGGGACTAGTTTTCACAGATACGCAGTATTTT. The V and J genes are TRBV29-1 and TRBJ2-3, with TRBD2 matching over 8 bases. Germline CDR1 and CDR2: SQVTM and ANQGSEA. The CDR3 is 15 residues long. With V trimmed by 6 bases and J by 2 bases, 10 bases remained unmatched.

The chain is built from TRBV5-6 and TRBJ1-3; 9 bases agree with TRBD1. CDR3 length: 19 residues. Germline-derived CDR1 and CDR2 are SGHDT and YYEEEE. J was trimmed by 7 bases and V by 0 bases; bases with no gene match: 17. CDR3: CASSLVGGTGSNLANTIYF. CDR3 nucleotides: TGTGCCAGCAGCTTGGTGGGGGGGACAGGGTCGAACTTGGCGAACACCATATATTTT. Filled out from reference TRBV5-6 and TRBJ1-3, the complete variable domain reads DAGVTQSPTHLIKTRGQQVTLRCSPKSGHDTVSWYQQALGQGPQFIFQYYEEEERQRGNFPDRFSGHQFPNYSSELNVNALLLGDSALYLCASSLVGGTGSNLANTIYFGEGSWLTVV.

This clonotype appeared many times. The gene calls are TRBV4-3 and TRBJ2-3, with a possible D match to TRBD2 (6 bases). There are 16 residues in the CDR3. V was shortened by 1 base and J by 0 bases, with 11 bases between the two germline ends. Germline V gene sequence: CDR1 LGHNA, CDR2 YSLEER. CDR3 bases: TGCGCCAGCAGCCAAGCCCCTAGCGCGAGCACAGATACGCAGTATTTT. Residues: CASSQAPSASTDTQYF.

This clonotype was counted at least ten times. This chain joins TRBV5-1 and TRBJ2-1; D ambiguous. Germline-derived CDR1 and CDR2 are SGHRS and YFSETQ. The CDR3 consists of 15 residues. Deletions cut 4 bases from V and 5 bases from J, with 16 bases between. CDR3 DNA sequence: TGCGCCAGCAGCCTGGTGGTGACCACTGACAATGAGCAGTTCTTC. It specifies CASSLVVTTDNEQFF.

At least ten counts were recorded for this clonotype. The chain recombines TRBV7-8 with TRBJ2-5; D remains ambiguous. Looked up from germline, CDR1 is SGHVS and CDR2 is FQNEAQ. Between the trimmed V and J ends, which lost 5 bases and 3 bases, there was a span of 10 bases. The CDR3 has 13 amino acids. This CDR3 reads CASSLLLEETQYF. CDR3 DNA: TGTGCCAGCAGCCTACTTTTGGAAGAGACCCAGTACTTC. Together with reference TRBV7-8 and TRBJ2-5, the CDR3 gives the full variable domain: GAGVSQSPRYKVAKRGQDVALRCDPISGHVSLFWYQQALGQGPEFLTYFQNEAQLDKSGLPSDRFFAERPEGSVSTLKIQRTQQEDSAVYLCASSLLLEETQYFGPGTRLLVL.

Many counts were recorded for this clonotype. The chain has TRBV7-9 and TRBJ2-2, with D hard to call. The V gene lost 5 bases and the J gene lost 5 bases, with 15 bases spanning the gap. The CDR3 is 15 amino acids. The V gene's germline CDR1 is SEHNR and CDR2 FQNEAQ (reference sequence). This chain's CDR3 is CASSPGSHRTGELFF. CDR3 DNA sequence: TGTGCCAGCAGCCCCGGGTCACATCGGACCGGGGAGCTGTTTTTT. The whole variable domain, remainder taken from reference TRBV7-9 and TRBJ2-2, is DTGVSQNPRHKITKRGQNVTFRCDPISEHNRLYWYRQTLGQGPEFLTYFQNEAQLEKSRLLSDRFSAERPKGSFSTLEIQRTEQGDSAMYLCASSPGSHRTGELFFGEGSRLTVL.

About this clonotype: A read error may be the cause here, since a much bigger clone is one base away. The chain joins TRBV12-3 or TRBV12-4 to TRBJ2-5; D may correspond to TRBD1 or TRBD2 (6 bases each). This CDR3 has 12 residues. Trimming took 3 bases from V and 7 from J, leaving 9 bases between them. The CDR3 sequence: CASSLGGGTQYF. DNA of the CDR3: TGTGCCAGCAGTTTGGGGGGCGGGACCCAGTACTTC.

In this sample, this clonotype turned up many times. This chain joins TRBV12-3 or TRBV12-4 and TRBJ2-1; unclear D gene. The V and J ends lost 3 bases and 8 bases respectively, with 17 bases between them. The CDR3 is 15 residues long. CDR3 loop: CASSLYPGLAHEQFF. As DNA, the CDR3 is TGTGCCAGCAGTTTGTACCCTGGTCTCGCCCATGAGCAGTTCTTC.

This clonotype was recorded at least ten times. The chain combines TRBV5-6 with TRBJ2-1; tentative D call: TRBD2 (7 bases). Germline V gives CDR1 SGHDT, CDR2 YYEEEE. This CDR3 has 14 residues. Trimming removed 4 bases at V and 7 bases at J, with 15 bases between. In DNA form, the CDR3 reads TGTGCCAGCAGCAGGGAGGGGGGGCGAAATGAGCAGTTCTTC. Its translation: CASSREGGRNEQFF.

Many counts were recorded for this clonotype. The rearrangement links TRBV20-1 to TRBJ2-3; D is uncertain. This CDR3 contains 13 residues. Germline V gene lookup returns CDR1 DFQATT and CDR2 SNEGSKA (reference sequence). V lost 5 bases and J lost 1, with 10 bases in between. As DNA, the CDR3 is TGCAGTGCTTCGGCCTCTGGCACAGATACGCAGTATTTT. Amino acid sequence: CSASASGTDTQYF.

The chain joins TRBV19 to TRBJ1-5, with 8 bases fitting TRBD1. Germline V CDR1 and CDR2: LNHDA, SQIVND (reference sequence). This CDR3 region has 15 residues. Germline trimming cut 5 bases from V and 4 bases from J; bases unmatched to any gene: 7. The CDR3 nucleotides are TGTGCCAGTAGTGTGACAGGGGTTGGGAATCAGCCCCAGCATTTT. Translated, it gives CASSVTGVGNQPQHF.

This CDR3 reads CASSVAPSEAFF. The CDR3 DNA reads TGTGCCAGCAGCGTAGCGCCTAGTGAAGCTTTCTTT. The genes are TRBV9 and TRBJ1-1; D is unresolved. Germline V gene lookup returns CDR1 SGDLS and CDR2 YYNGEE. V lost 0 bases to trimming and J lost 7 bases, with 7 bases between them. The length of the CDR3 is 12 residues.

This clonotype was seen at least ten times. This sequence joins TRBV9 and TRBJ2-1; the match to TRBD2 covers 9 bases. The germline CDR1 and CDR2 sequences are SGDLS and YYNGEE. Trimming at V came to 4 bases and at J to 9 bases, leaving 17 bases not matched to a gene. The CDR3 covers 17 residues. CDR3 loop: CASSSTLSSGIEVEQFF. The CDR3 DNA follows: TGTGCCAGCAGCTCCACCCTATCTAGCGGGATTGAAGTTGAGCAGTTCTTC. The whole variable domain, filled in from reference TRBV9 and TRBJ2-1, reads DSGVTQTPKHLITATGQRVTLRCSPRSGDLSVYWYQQSLDQGLQFLIQYYNGEERAKGNILERFSAQQFPDLHSELNLSSLELGDSALYFCASSSTLSSGIEVEQFFGPGTRLTVL.

This clonotype showed up many times. The J gene is TRBJ1-4, the V gene TRBV11-2; D is perhaps TRBD1 (5 bases). Germline V lookup: CDR1 SGHAT, CDR2 FQNNGV. Trimming left V 4 bases short and J 0 bases short, with 18 bases between. The CDR3 is made up of 18 amino acids. The CDR3: CASSSQVGGPATNEKLFF. The CDR3 region has the DNA TGTGCCAGCAGCTCACAAGTGGGGGGACCAGCAACTAATGAAAAACTGTTTTTT. Variable domain in full (rest from reference TRBV11-2 and TRBJ1-4): EAGVAQSPRYKIIEKRQSVAFWCNPISGHATLYWYQQILGQGPKLLIQFQNNGVVDDSQLPKDRFSAERLKGVDSTLKIQPAKLEDSAVYLCASSSQVGGPATNEKLFFGSGTQLSVL.

This clonotype was observed at least ten times. The chain employs TRBV12-3 or TRBV12-4 and TRBJ2-5, with unresolved D. This CDR3 spans 14 amino acids. The ends were cut back, 2 bases at V and 10 bases at J, with 17 bases in the middle. The CDR3 loop reads CASSLRGPPIGQYF. In nucleotides, the CDR3 is TGTGCCAGCAGTTTACGCGGACCCCCAATAGGCCAGTACTTC.

This clonotype was found many times. The chain is built from TRBV15 and TRBJ1-1; a weak D match, TRBD1 (5 bases). V was trimmed by 1 base and J by 5 bases, leaving 14 bases between them. This CDR3 has 15 amino acids. The V gene's germline CDR1 is LNHNV and CDR2 YYDKDF (reference sequence). DNA of the CDR3: TGTGCCACCAGCAGAGTTGAGTCGGGGCGGACTGAAGCTTTCTTT. It codes for CATSRVESGRTEAFF.

This chain links TRBV5-4 with TRBJ2-1; unclear D gene. V lost 0 bases and J 0 bases, leaving 7 bases between the germline ends. The CDR3 runs 15 residues. The germline V gene encodes CDR1 SGHNT and CDR2 YYREEE (reference sequence). CDR3 DNA sequence: TGTGCCAGCAGCTTGGAGCAGAACTCCTACAATGAGCAGTTCTTC. Translating gives CASSLEQNSYNEQFF.

This clonotype was recorded at least ten times. The chain carries TRBV11-1 and TRBJ1-1, with D possibly TRBD1 on 6 matching bases. This CDR3 comprises 13 residues. Trimming cost V 4 bases and J 3 bases, with 9 bases left between them. Germline V gene data show CDR1 as SGHAT and CDR2 as FQDESV (reference sequence). The DNA of the CDR3 is TGTGCCAGCAGCTCGACAGGAGACACTGAAGCTTTCTTT. Translating it yields CASSSTGDTEAFF.

Ten or more counts support this clonotype. The chain combines TRBV20-1 with TRBJ1-1, with a possible D match to TRBD1 (6 bases). This CDR3 has 13 residues. Germline-derived CDR1 and CDR2 are DFQATT and SNEGSKA (reference sequence). CDR3 amino acids: CSVGGQTNTEAFF. The CDR3 DNA follows: TGCAGCGTGGGGGGGCAGACGAACACTGAAGCTTTCTTT.

This clonotype was seen at least ten times. J is TRBJ2-3 and V is TRBV20-1; TRBD2 agrees at 11 bases. Germline assignment: CDR1 DFQATT and CDR2 SNEGSKA (reference sequence). The J segment lost 1 base and the V segment lost 0 bases, leaving 3 bases of the junction unmatched. The CDR3 sequence is 16 residues long. The CDR3 spells CSARDGSGRGTDTQYF. CDR3 nucleotides: TGCAGTGCTAGAGATGGTAGCGGGAGGGGCACAGATACGCAGTATTTT.